This T cell receptor (beta chain) stems from a study of cytomegalovirus exposure and HLA in healthy donors. Germline CDR1 and CDR2: MGHDK and SYGVNS. V gave up 6 bases and J gave up 7 bases; unmatched junction bases: 9. The CDR3 extends over 15 amino acids. These donors were members of the roughly 120-subject validation cohort, a group separate from the approximately 670-subject first cohort. General study results and limits: According to reports, the classifier identified cytomegalovirus status with high specificity and sensitivity. The listing of roughly 160 TCR beta chains classed them as cytomegalovirus-associated. Rarity marked most TCR sequences, yet some public TCRs occurred in many donors.

The data were produced by immunoSEQ multiplex PCR, yet TCRdb's version contains in-frame clones alone and is incomplete. The sample carries 250,000 to 400,000 clones, 88% recorded once. Turning to this clone: What it binds is unknown.

This TCR came from a man in his thirties or forties in good health and CMV-seronegative. Sequencing used PBMCs. This sequence joins TRBV25-1 and TRBJ2-1, with 10 bases identical to TRBD1. The CDR3 here is CASSLRRQGANEQFF. The CDR3, as DNA: TGTGCCAGCAGCCTTCGGAGACAGGGGGCGAATGAGCAGTTCTTC.